This TCR beta chain appears in the sequencing data of a study of blood T cell repertoires in COVID-19. Background on the study: Spain, Italy and the United States supplied samples that represented acute and convalescent COVID-19.

The V and J ends lost 4 bases and 6 bases respectively, with 16 bases between them. The CDR3 is 15 amino acids. Per the germline V gene, CDR1 is MDHEN and CDR2 is SYDVKM. Original methodology: Scientists estimated how many nucleated cells there were by amplifying reference gene primers. Sequencing was performed with immunoSEQ multiplex PCR; in TCRdb, only in-frame clones are kept and a portion is missing. The DNA was the basis for D and trimming; V, J and clone size are from that table. The sample consists of around 250,000 clones, under 85% of them appearing once. The sequenced sample consisted of peripheral blood. The chain has TRBV28 and TRBJ2-1; D unresolved. The clonotype originates from a man aged 25 to 40 who had recovered from COVID-19. CDR3 sequence reads: CASSSPTAPGNEQFF. CDR3 DNA sequence: TGTGCCAGCAGTTCCCCGACGGCTCCGGGCAATGAGCAGTTCTTC. Full variable domain (rest looked up from reference TRBV28 and TRBJ2-1): DVKVTQSSRYLVKRTGEKVFLECVQDMDHENMFWYRQDPGLGLRLIYFSYDVKMKEKGDIPEGYSVSREKKERFSLILESASTNQTSMYLCASSSPTAPGNEQFFGPGTRLTVL.